A single count supports the clone carrying this TCR beta chain. The sample belongs to a study of preoperative IRX-2 immunotherapy in early breast cancer. The sample's treatment: preoperative locoregional IRX-2 cytokine immunotherapy. Preoperative locoregional IRX-2 cytokine immunotherapy was tested in the phase Ib source study. Produced via immunoSEQ multiplex PCR; TCRdb's table is partial and in-frame only. The data contain fewer than 40,000 clones, over 90% of them seen just once; the ten biggest clones take up under 8%. The CDR3 extends over 17 amino acids. Trimming removed 0 bases from V and 14 bases from J, with 25 bases in between. Germline-derived CDR1 and CDR2 are LGHNA and YNFKEQ.

The chain couples TRBV4-2 to TRBJ2-2, with D unclear. This receptor was identified in a human donor with breast cancer. Sampling was done from a patient treated with IRX-2 immunotherapy. In DNA form, the CDR3 reads TGTGCCAGCAGCCAAGATCGTCTTTCGCAAATCCGGAGTGTACTGTTTTTT. Translation: CASSQDRLSQIRSVLFF.